This TCR beta chain emerged from a study of blood T cell repertoires in COVID-19. Study as a whole: From the United States, Italy and Spain came samples of acute and convalescent COVID-19. Sources were T cells, B-cell-depleted T cells, or PBMCs; the material itself was cDNA or gDNA.

CDR1 is SGHVS and CDR2 is FQNEAQ in the germline V gene. There are 17 residues in the CDR3. V lost 5 bases to trimming and J lost 3 bases; unmatched junction nucleotides: 7. In the original processing: The assay estimated nucleated cells by amplifying reference gene primers. Generated by immunoSEQ multiplex PCR, the TCRdb table keeps only in-frame clones and is missing some. That table supplies the V and J calls and clone size; D and trimming were determined from the DNA. There are more than 200,000 clones in the sample; around nine tenths occur only once, and over 1.3% lies in the top ten. The sample taken for sequencing was peripheral blood. The clonotype comes from a man at least 80 years old with acute or convalescent COVID-19. This chain uses TRBV7-8 with TRBJ2-1; 13 nucleotides line up with TRBD2. The chain's CDR3 is CASSGWTSGGSYNEQFF. The DNA of the CDR3 is TGTGCCAGCAGCGGTTGGACTAGCGGGGGCAGCTACAATGAGCAGTTCTTC. The entire variable domain, with the rest obtained from reference TRBV7-8 and TRBJ2-1, is as follows: GAGVSQSPRYKVAKRGQDVALRCDPISGHVSLFWYQQALGQGPEFLTYFQNEAQLDKSGLPSDRFFAERPEGSVSTLKIQRTQQEDSAVYLCASSGWTSGGSYNEQFFGPGTRLTVL.